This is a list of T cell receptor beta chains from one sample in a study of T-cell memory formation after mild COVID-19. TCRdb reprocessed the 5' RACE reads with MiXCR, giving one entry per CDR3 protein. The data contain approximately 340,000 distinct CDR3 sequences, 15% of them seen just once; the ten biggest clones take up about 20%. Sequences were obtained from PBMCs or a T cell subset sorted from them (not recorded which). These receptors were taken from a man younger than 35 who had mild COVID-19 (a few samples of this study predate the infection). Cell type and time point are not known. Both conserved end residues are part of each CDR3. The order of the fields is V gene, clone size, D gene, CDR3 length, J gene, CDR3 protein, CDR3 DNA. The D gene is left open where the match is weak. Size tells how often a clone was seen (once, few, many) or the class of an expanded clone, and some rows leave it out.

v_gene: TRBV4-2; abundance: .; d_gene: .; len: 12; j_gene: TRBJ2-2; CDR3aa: CASKGAAGELFF; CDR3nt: TGTGCCAGCAAGGGTGCGGCCGGGGAGCTGTTTTTT
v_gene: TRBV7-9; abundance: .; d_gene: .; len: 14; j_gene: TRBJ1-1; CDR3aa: CASSPATLNTEAFF; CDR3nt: TGTGCCAGCAGCCCGGCGACCCTGAACACTGAAGCTTTCTTT
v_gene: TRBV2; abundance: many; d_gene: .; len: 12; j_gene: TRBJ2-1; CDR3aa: CASSEDANEQFF; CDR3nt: TGTGCCAGCAGTGAAGACGCTAATGAGCAGTTCTTC
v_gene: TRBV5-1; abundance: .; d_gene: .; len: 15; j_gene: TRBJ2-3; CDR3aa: CASSTEPISTDTQYF; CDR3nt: TGCGCCAGCAGCACAGAACCGATTAGCACAGATACGCAGTATTTT
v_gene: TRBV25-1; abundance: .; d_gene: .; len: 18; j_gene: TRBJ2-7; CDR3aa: CASSEYGGTGAGSYEQYF; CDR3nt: TGTGCCAGCAGTGAATATGGCGGAACAGGGGCGGGGTCCTACGAGCAGTACTTC
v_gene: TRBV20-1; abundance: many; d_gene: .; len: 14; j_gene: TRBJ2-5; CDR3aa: CSAAAWGEQETQYF; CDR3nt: TGCAGTGCTGCCGCGTGGGGGGAGCAAGAGACCCAGTACTTC
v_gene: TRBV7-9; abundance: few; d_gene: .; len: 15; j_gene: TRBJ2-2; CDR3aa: CASSLATANTGELFF; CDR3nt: TGTGCCAGCAGCTTAGCTACCGCGAACACCGGGGAGCTGTTTTTT
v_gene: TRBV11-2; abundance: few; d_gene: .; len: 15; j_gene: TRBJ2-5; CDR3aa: CASRTRSGAQETQYF; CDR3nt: TGTGCCAGCAGAACACGGTCGGGGGCCCAAGAGACCCAGTACTTC
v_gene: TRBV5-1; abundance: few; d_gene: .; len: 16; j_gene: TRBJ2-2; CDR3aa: CASSLLASAGTGELFF; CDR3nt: TGCGCCAGCAGCTTGCTTGCTAGCGCAGGCACCGGGGAGCTGTTTTTT
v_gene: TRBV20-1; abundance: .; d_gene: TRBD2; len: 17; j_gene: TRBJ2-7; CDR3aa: CSARAEIAGFNSYEQYF; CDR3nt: TGCAGTGCTAGAGCGGAGATAGCGGGGTTTAACTCCTACGAGCAGTACTTC
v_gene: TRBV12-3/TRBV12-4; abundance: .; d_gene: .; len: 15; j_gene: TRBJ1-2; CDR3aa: CASSSDRVGGYGYTF; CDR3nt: TGTGCCAGCAGTTCCGACAGAGTAGGGGGCTATGGCTACACCTTC
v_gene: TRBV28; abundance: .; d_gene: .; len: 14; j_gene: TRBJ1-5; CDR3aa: CATQIMSEDQPQHF; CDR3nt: TGTGCCACCCAAATTATGTCTGAGGATCAGCCCCAGCATTTT
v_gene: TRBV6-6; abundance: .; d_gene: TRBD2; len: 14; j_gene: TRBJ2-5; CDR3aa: CASRISGGQETQYF; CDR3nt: TGTGCCAGCAGAATAAGCGGGGGGCAAGAGACCCAGTACTTC
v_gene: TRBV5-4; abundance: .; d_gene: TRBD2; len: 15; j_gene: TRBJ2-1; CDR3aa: CASSSAGSSFNEQFF; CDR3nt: TGTGCCAGCAGCTCAGCGGGGAGTAGTTTCAATGAGCAGTTCTTC
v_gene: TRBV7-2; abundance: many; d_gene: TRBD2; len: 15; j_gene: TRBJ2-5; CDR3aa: CASSSGLAGRETQYF; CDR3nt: TGTGCCAGCAGCTCGGGACTAGCGGGGAGAGAGACCCAGTACTTC
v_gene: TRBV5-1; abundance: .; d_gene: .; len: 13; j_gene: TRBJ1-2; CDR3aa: CASSPNRDDGYTF; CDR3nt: TGCGCCAGCAGCCCGAACAGAGATGATGGCTACACCTTC
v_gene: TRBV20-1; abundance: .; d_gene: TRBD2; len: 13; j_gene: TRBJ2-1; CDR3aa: CSARLAGNNEQFF; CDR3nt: TGCAGTGCTAGACTAGCGGGGAACAATGAGCAGTTCTTC
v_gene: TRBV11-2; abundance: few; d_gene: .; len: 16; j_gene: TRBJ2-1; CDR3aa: CASSMGLLSSYNEQFF; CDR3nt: TGTGCCAGCAGCATGGGACTTCTGAGCTCCTACAATGAGCAGTTCTTC
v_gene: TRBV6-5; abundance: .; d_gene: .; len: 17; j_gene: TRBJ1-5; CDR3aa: CASSYSAGRGAFQPQHF; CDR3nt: TGTGCCAGCAGTTACTCCGCCGGGCGGGGGGCTTTTCAGCCCCAGCATTTT
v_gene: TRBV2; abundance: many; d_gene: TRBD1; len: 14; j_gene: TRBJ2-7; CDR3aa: CASSLDRDLKKQYF; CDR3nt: TGTGCCAGCAGCCTAGACAGGGATCTTAAAAAGCAGTACTTC
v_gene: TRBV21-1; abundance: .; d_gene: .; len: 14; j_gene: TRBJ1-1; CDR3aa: CASSKKTGNTEAFF; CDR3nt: TGTGCCAGCAGCAAGAAGACAGGGAACACTGAAGCTTTCTTT
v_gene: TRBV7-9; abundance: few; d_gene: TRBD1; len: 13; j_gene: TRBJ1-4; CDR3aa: CASSHRDRGQLFF; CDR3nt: TGTGCCAGCAGCCACCGGGACAGGGGGCAGCTGTTTTTT
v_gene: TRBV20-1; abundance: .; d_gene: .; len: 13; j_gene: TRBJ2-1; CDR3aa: CSAREDSYNEQFF; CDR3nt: TGCAGTGCTAGAGAGGACAGCTACAATGAGCAGTTCTTC
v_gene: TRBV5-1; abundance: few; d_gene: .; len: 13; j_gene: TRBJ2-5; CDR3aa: CASSGGPEETQYF; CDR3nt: TGCGCCAGCAGCGGAGGGCCGGAGGAGACCCAGTACTTC
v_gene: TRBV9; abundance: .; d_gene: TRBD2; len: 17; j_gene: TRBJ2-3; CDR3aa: CASSITAGLAAADTQYF; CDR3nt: TGTGCCAGCAGCATAACGGCCGGACTAGCCGCTGCAGATACGCAGTATTTT
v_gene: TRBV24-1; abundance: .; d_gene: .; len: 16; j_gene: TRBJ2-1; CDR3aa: CATSDQGGGSYNEQFF; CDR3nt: TGTGCCACCAGTGATCAGGGGGGCGGCTCCTACAATGAGCAGTTCTTC
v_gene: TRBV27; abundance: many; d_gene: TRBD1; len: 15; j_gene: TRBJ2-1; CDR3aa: CASREAGTDLNEQFF; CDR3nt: TGTGCCAGCAGAGAGGCCGGGACAGACCTCAATGAGCAGTTCTTC
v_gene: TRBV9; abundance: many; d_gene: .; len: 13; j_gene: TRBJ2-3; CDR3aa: CASSVHPADTQYF; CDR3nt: TGTGCCAGCAGCGTCCACCCCGCAGATACGCAGTATTTT
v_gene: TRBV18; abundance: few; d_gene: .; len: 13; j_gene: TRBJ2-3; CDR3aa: CASSPRGEDTQYF; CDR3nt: TGTGCCAGCTCACCACGGGGGGAAGATACGCAGTATTTT
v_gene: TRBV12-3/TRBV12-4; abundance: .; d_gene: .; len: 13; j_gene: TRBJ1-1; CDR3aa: CASSFRGAPEAFF; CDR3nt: TGTGCCAGCAGTTTTAGGGGGGCTCCTGAAGCTTTCTTT
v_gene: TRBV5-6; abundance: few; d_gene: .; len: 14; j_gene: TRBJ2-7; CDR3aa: CASSLGAGTYEQYF; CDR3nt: TGTGCCAGCAGCTTGGGGGCGGGGACCTACGAGCAGTACTTC
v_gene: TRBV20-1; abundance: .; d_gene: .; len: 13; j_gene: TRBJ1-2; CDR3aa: CSARDVGGYGYTF; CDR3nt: TGCAGTGCTAGAGACGTAGGGGGGTATGGCTACACCTTC
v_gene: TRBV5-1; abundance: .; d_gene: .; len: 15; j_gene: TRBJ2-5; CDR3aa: CASSSGTGLQETQYF; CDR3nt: TGCGCCAGCAGCTCAGGGACCGGTCTCCAAGAGACCCAGTACTTC
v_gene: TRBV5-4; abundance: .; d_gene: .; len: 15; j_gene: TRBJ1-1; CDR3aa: CASSLGVREGAEAFF; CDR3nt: TGTGCCAGCAGCTTGGGAGTTAGGGAAGGAGCTGAAGCTTTCTTT
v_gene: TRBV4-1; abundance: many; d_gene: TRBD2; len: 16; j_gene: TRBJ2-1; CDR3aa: CASSQAGGREDNEQFF; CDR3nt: TGCGCCAGCAGCCAGGCCGGGGGGCGGGAGGACAATGAGCAGTTCTTC
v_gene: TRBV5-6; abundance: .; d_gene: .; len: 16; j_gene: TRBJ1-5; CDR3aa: CASSLGGVWGNQPQHF; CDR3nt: TGTGCCAGCAGCTTGGGAGGAGTATGGGGCAATCAGCCCCAGCATTTT
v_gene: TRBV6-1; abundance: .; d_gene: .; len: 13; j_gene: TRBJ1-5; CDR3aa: CASSDAGDQPQHF; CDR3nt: TGTGCCAGCAGTGACGCAGGGGATCAGCCCCAGCATTTT
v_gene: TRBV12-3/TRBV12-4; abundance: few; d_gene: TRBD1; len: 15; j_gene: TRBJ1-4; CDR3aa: CASSRRDRGVEKLFF; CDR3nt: TGTGCCAGCAGTCGCCGGGACAGGGGGGTAGAAAAACTGTTTTTT
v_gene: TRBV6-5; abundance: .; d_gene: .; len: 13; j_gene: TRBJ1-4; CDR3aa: CASSYFSGEKLFF; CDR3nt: TGTGCCAGCAGTTATTTTTCCGGTGAAAAACTGTTTTTT
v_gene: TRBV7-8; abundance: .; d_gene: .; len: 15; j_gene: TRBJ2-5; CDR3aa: CASSFSGGGWQTQYF; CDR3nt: TGTGCCAGCAGCTTCAGCGGCGGAGGGTGGCAGACCCAGTACTTC
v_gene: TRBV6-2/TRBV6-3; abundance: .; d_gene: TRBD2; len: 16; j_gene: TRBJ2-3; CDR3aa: CASSSPGLAGLDTQYF; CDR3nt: TGTGCCAGCAGTTCGCCGGGACTAGCGGGATTAGATACGCAGTATTTT
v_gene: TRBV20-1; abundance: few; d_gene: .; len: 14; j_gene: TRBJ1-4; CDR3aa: CSASGGATNEKLFF; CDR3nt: TGCAGTGCTAGTGGCGGAGCAACTAATGAAAAACTGTTTTTT
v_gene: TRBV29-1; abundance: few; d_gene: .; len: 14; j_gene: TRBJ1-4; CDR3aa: CSVDPRGLGEKLFF; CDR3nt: TGCAGCGTCGACCCCCGGGGGCTGGGTGAAAAACTGTTTTTT
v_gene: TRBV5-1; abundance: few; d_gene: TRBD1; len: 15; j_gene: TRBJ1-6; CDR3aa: CASSLGDRSNSPLHF; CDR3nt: TGCGCCAGCAGCTTGGGGGACAGGAGTAATTCACCCCTCCACTTT
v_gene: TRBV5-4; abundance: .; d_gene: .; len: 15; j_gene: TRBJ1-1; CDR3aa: CASSLAGRGNTEAFF; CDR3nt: TGTGCCAGCAGCTTGGCCGGCAGGGGGAACACTGAAGCTTTCTTT
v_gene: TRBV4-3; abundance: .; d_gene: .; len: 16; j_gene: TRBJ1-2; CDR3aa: CASSQDPKGGSHGYTF; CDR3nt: TGCGCCAGCAGCCAAGATCCCAAAGGGGGGAGCCATGGCTACACCTTC
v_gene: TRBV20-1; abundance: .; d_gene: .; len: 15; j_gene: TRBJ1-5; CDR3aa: CSARDQRGPYQPQHF; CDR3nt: TGCAGTGCTAGAGATCAAAGGGGCCCCTATCAGCCCCAGCATTTT
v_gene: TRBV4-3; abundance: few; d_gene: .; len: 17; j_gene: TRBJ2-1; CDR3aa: CASSQGGFDLSYNEQFF; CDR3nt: TGCGCCAGCAGCCAAGGGGGTTTTGACCTCTCCTACAATGAGCAGTTCTTC
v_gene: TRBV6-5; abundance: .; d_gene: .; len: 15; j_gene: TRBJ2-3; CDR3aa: CASSYAQGRTDTQYF; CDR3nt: TGTGCCAGCAGTTACGCGCAGGGCAGGACAGATACGCAGTATTTT
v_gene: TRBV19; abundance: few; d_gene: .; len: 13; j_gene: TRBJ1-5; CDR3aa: CASSKDRNQPQHF; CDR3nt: TGTGCCAGTAGCAAGGACAGAAATCAGCCCCAGCATTTT